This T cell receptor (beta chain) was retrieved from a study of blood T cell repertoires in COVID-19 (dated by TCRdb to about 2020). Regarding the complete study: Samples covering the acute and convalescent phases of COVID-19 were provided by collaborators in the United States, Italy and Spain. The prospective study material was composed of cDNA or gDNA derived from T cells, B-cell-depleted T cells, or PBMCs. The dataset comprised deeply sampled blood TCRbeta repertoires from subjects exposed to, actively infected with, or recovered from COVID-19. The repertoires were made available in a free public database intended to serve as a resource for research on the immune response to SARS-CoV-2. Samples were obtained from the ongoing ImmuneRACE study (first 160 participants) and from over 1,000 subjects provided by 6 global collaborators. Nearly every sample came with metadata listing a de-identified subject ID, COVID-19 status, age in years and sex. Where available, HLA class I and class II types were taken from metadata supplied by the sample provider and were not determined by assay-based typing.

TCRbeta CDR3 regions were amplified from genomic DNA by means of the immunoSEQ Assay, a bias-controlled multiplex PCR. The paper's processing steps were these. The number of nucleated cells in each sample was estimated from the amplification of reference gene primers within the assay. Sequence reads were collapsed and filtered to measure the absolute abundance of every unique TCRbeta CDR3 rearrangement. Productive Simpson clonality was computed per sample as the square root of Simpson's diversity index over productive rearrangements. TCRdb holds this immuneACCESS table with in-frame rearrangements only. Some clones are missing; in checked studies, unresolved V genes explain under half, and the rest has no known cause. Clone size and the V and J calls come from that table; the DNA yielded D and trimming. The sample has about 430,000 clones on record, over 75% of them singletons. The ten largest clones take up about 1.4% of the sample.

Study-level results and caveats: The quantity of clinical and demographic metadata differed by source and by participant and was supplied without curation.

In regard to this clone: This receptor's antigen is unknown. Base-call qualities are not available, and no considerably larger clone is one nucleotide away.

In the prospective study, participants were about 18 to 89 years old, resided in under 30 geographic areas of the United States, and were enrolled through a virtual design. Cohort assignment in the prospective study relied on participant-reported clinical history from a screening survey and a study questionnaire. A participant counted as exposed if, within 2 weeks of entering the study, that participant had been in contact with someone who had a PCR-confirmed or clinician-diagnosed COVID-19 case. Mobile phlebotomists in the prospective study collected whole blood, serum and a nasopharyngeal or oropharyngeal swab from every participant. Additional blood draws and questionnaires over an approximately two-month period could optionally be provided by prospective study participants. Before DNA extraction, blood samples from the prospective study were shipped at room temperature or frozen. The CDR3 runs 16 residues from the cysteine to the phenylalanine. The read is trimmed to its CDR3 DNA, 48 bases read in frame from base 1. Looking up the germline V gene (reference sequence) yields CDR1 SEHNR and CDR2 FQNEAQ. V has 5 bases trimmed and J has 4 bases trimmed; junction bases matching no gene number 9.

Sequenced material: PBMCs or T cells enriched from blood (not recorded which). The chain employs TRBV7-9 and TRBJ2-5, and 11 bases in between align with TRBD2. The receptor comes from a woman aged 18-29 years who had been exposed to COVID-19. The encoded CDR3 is CASSPGLAGGGETQYF. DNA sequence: TGTGCCAGCAGCCCAGGGCTAGCGGGGGGAGGAGAGACCCAGTACTTC.